This T cell receptor (beta chain) appears in the sequencing data of a study of T-cell reconstitution after alpha-beta-depleted transplantation in children. Points from the study as a whole: Several hundred expanded graft clones reportedly gave rise to the alpha-beta T cells present about two months after transplant. Some patients showed high day-60 TCRbeta diversity, which derived from surviving recipient T cells and thymic progenitors.

CDR3 length equals 16 residues. Germline-derived CDR1 and CDR2 are SGDLS and YYNGEE. A library of TCRbeta sequences, prepared with unique molecular identifiers, was generated. TCRdb re-analysed the PCR reads in MiXCR, keeping a single row per CDR3 protein. The table includes 200,000 or so distinct CDR3 sequences, roughly 6.3% detected once. Remarks on this clonotype: What it binds is not known. This clone may be a read error of a much larger clone one base away.

This chain uses TRBV9 with TRBJ2-2, with D perhaps matching TRBD2 (6 bases). The origin of this receptor is a girl under two years old with combined immunodeficiency, due to receive a stem cell transplant. The material was PBMCs, obtained before TCRalphabeta/CD19-depleted stem cell transplant. The CDR3 protein is CVSSVGQGWGAGELFF. In nucleotides, the CDR3 is TGTGTCAGCAGCGTAGGCCAGGGTTGGGGGGCCGGGGAGCTGTTTTTT. Combining the CDR3 with reference TRBV9 and TRBJ2-2 gives the whole variable domain DSGVTQTPKHLITATGQRVTLRCSPRSGDLSVYWYQQSLDQGLQFLIQYYNGEERAKGNILERFSAQQFPDLHSELNLSSLELGDSALYFCVSSVGQGWGAGELFFGEGSRLTVL.